This paragraph covers one T cell receptor (beta chain) sequence. Its antigen remains undetermined. No much larger clonotype is one base removed from it; base qualities were not supplied. The sample originates from a study of CD8 T cells in ankylosing spondylitis (dated by TCRdb to about 2017). For context, the study as a whole: T cell receptor beta repertoires were profiled in healthy donors and ankylosing spondylitis patients so that disease-linked TCR variants could be found. The full study cohort was made up of 20 to 25 ankylosing spondylitis patients and 108 healthy donors. Peripheral blood samples were taken, and synovial fluid was additionally collected from ankylosing spondylitis patients. Points the paper makes about the study in general: A CD8+ phenotype was shown by the disease-linked clones, which were found at relatively low frequencies in peripheral blood. Blood from ankylosing spondylitis patients appeared to be characterized by a TCR beta motif composed of under 10 highly homologous amino acid variants. Some of the motif variants had been reported before in the synovial fluid and blood of reactive arthritis patients, a finding that suggests common disease-initiation mechanisms. The disease-linked clones were reported to be significantly enriched in matched synovial fluid samples from ankylosing spondylitis patients.

The CDR3 covers 14 residues, taking in both the cysteine and the phenylalanine. The retained sequence is limited to the CDR3, 42 bases, with the frame set at the first base. CDR1 and CDR2 (LNHNV, YYDKDF) derive from the germline V gene (reference sequence). V loses 0 bases of germline sequence and J loses 14 bases, and the interval between the two ends is 14 bases. Sequencing used an Illumina HiSeq 2500. Quantitative 5'-RACE with molecular barcodes was used to prepare TCR beta libraries. The study's own analysis went as follows. To identify disease-linked TCR variants, a new computational method was used, one built on a probabilistic model of VDJ rearrangement. Starting from the raw public reads, TCRdb applied fastp trimming at Q25, assembled clones with MiXCR and retained in-frame beta chains. For every CDR3 protein sequence, its rows merge into one entry that carries the most common genes and DNA. TCRdb's processing, not the authors' own work, is the source of the V and J calls. The sample includes hundreds of thousands of distinct CDR3 sequences, with 25% to 30% observed a single time. About 0.9% of the sample is taken by the ten largest.

This TCR derives from a male donor with ankylosing spondylitis. The chain couples TRBV15 to TRBJ1-6; TRBD1 is perhaps the D gene, given 5 matching bases. Material: blood, either unsorted or a sorted T cell fraction (not recorded which). The DNA reads TGTGCCACCAGCAGAGAAGTCAGGGCCCAGTCCCTCCACTTT. It translates as CATSREVRAQSLHF.